The sequence of this T cell receptor (beta chain) was determined in a study of blood T cell repertoires in COVID-19. Cohorts were assigned according to the clinical history that participants reported. Here immunoSEQ multiplex PCR was the method, and the copy in TCRdb shows in-frame clones only, minus some. This repertoire shows around 300,000 clones, 75% to 90% found once; its top ten account for about 5%. The receptor was derived from a man aged 30-40 years who had recovered from COVID-19. Material: PBMCs or T cells enriched from blood (not recorded which).

The CDR3 loop reads CASSEAGQDYGYTF. CDR3 DNA: TGTGCCAGCAGTGAGGCCGGACAAGACTATGGCTACACCTTC. The rearrangement links TRBV2 to TRBJ1-2; the D gene is possibly TRBD1 (5 bases). The CDR3 is made up of 14 amino acids. The V end was cut by 3 bases, the J end by 3 bases, with 11 bases between. Germline V gives CDR1 SNHLY, CDR2 FYNNEI. Full variable domain (missing parts from reference TRBV2 and TRBJ1-2): EPEVTQTPSHQVTQMGQEVILRCVPISNHLYFYWYRQILGQKVEFLVSFYNNEISEKSEIFDDQFSVERPDGSNFTLKIRSTKLEDSAMYFCASSEAGQDYGYTFGSGTRLTVV.